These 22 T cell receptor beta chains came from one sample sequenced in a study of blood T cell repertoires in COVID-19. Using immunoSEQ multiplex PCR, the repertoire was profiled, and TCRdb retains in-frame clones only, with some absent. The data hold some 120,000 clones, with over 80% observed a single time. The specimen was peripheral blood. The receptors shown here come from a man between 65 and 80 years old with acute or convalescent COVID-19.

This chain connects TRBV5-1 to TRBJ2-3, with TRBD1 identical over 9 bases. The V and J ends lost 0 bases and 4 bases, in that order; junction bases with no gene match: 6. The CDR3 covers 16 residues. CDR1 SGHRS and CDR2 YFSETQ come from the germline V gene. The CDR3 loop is CASSLAGTGSPDTQYF. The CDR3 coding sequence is TGCGCCAGCAGCTTGGCCGGGACAGGGAGCCCAGATACGCAGTATTTT.

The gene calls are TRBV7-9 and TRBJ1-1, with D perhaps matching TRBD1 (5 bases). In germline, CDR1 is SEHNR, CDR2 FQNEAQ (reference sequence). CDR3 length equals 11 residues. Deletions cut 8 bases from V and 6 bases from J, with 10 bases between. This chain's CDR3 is CASYGGAEAFF. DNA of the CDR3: TGTGCCAGCTATGGAGGGGCTGAAGCTTTCTTT. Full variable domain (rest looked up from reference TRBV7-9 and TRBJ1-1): DTGVSQNPRHKITKRGQNVTFRCDPISEHNRLYWYRQTLGQGPEFLTYFQNEAQLEKSRLLSDRFSAERPKGSFSTLEIQRTEQGDSAMYLCASYGGAEAFFGQGTRLTVV.

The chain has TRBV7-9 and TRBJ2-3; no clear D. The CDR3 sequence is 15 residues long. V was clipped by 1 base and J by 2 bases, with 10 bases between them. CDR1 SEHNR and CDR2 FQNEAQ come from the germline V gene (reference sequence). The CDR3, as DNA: TGTGCCAGCAGCTTAGATCTGGGCCTCACAGATACGCAGTATTTT. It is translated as CASSLDLGLTDTQYF.

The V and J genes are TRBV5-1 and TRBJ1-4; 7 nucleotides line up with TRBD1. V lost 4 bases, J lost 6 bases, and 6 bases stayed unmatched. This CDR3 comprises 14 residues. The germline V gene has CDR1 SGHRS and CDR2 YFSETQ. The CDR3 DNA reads TGCGCCAGCAGCCCAGGGGGGTCATATGAAAAACTGTTTTTT. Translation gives CASSPGGSYEKLFF.

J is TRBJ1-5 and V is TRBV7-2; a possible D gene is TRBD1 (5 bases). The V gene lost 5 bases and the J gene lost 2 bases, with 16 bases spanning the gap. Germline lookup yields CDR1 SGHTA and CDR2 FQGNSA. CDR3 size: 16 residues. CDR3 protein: CASSLTTTERNQPQHF. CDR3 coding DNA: TGTGCCAGCAGCCTCACTACGACAGAACGCAATCAGCCCCAGCATTTT.

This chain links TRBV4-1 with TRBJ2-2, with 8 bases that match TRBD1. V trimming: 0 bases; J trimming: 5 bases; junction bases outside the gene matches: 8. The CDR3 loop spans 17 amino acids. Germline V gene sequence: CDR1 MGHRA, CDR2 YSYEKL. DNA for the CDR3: TGCGCCAGCAGCCAAGAGGTCCGGACAGGGATAACCGGGGAGCTGTTTTTT. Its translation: CASSQEVRTGITGELFF.

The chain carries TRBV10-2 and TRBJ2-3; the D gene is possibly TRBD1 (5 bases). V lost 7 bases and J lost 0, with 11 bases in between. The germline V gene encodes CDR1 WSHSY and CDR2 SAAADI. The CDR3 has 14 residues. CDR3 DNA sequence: TGCGCCAGCACTCCGACAGCTAGCACAGATACGCAGTATTTT. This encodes CASTPTASTDTQYF.

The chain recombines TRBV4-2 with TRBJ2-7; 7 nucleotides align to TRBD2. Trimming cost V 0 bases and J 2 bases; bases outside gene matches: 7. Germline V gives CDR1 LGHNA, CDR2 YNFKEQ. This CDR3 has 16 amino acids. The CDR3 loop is CASSQELGLGPYEQYF. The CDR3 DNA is TGTGCCAGCAGCCAAGAATTAGGACTAGGTCCCTACGAGCAGTACTTC.

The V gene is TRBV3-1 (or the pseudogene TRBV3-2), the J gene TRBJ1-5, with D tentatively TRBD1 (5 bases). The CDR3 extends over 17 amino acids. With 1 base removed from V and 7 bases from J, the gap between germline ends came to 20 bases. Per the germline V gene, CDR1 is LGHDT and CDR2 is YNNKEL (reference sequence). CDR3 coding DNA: TGTGCCAGCAGCCAAGGGACAAGGATGGGGTCAGAACAGCCCCAGCATTTT. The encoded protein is CASSQGTRMGSEQPQHF.

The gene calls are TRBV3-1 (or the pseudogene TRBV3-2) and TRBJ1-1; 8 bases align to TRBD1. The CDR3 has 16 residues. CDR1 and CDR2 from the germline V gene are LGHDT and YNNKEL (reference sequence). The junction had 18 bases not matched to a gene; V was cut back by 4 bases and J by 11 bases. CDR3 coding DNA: TGTGCCAGCAGCCCCGTGGGGACAGGCGACTTCCGGCCGGCTTTCTTT. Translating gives CASSPVGTGDFRPAFF.

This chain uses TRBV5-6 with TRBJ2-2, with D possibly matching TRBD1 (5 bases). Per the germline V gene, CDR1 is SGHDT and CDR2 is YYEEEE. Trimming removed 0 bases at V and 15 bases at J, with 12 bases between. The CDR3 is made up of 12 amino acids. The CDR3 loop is CASSLGTDTMFF. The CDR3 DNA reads TGTGCCAGCAGCTTGGGTACGGACACGATGTTTTTT.

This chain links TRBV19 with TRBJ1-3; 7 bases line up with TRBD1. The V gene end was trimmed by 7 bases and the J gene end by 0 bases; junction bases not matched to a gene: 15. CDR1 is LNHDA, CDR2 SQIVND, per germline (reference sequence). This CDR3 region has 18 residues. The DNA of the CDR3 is TGTGCCAGTACCCTAGGGGCCCCCGGGACAGCCTCTGGAAACACCATATATTTT. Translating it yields CASTLGAPGTASGNTIYF.

The CDR3 coding sequence is TGTGCCAGCAGTGAACCCCGGACAGGGGGCCATGGCTACACCTTC. Protein product: CASSEPRTGGHGYTF. The rearrangement joins TRBV2 to TRBJ1-2; TRBD1 matches at 11 bases. Trimming at V came to 2 bases and at J to 6 bases, leaving 5 bases not matched to a gene. Germline CDR1 reads SNHLY; CDR2 reads FYNNEI. The CDR3 has 15 amino acids.

CDR3 protein: CASSPPQGWVEQYF. CDR3 nucleotide sequence: TGTGCCAGCAGTCCCCCCCAGGGGTGGGTCGAGCAGTACTTC. The genes are TRBV28 and TRBJ2-7, with D possibly matching TRBD1 (6 bases). The CDR3 consists of 14 residues. Trimming pared 5 bases from V and 6 bases from J, leaving 17 bases between. The germline V gene has CDR1 MDHEN and CDR2 SYDVKM.

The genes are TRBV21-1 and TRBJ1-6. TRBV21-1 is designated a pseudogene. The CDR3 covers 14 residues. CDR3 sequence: CASSKLGLPWPLHF. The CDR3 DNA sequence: TGTGCCAGCAGCAAATTAGGACTCCCTTGGCCCCTCCACTTT.

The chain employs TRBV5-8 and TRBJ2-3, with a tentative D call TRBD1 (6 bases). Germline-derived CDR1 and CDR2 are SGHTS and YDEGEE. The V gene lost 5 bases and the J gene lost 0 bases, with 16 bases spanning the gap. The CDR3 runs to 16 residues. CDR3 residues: CASSQGSGSSTDTQYF. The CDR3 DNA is TGTGCCAGCAGTCAGGGGTCCGGGTCCAGCACAGATACGCAGTATTTT.

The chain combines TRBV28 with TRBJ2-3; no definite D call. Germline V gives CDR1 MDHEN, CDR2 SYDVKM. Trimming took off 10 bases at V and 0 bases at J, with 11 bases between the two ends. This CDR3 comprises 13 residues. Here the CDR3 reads CANQSRSTDTQYF. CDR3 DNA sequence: TGTGCCAACCAGTCCAGGAGCACAGATACGCAGTATTTT.

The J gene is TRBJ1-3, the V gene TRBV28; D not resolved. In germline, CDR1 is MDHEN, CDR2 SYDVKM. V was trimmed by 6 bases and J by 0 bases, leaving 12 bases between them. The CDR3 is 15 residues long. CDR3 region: CASSLTRLSGNTIYF. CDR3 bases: TGTGCCAGCAGCCTGACACGTCTCTCTGGAAACACCATATATTTT.

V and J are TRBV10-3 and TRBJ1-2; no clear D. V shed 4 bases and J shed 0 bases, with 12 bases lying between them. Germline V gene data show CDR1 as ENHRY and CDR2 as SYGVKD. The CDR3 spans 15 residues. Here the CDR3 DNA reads TGTGCCATCAGTGGTGGTGTTGGAGCTAACTATGGCTACACCTTC. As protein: CAISGGVGANYGYTF.

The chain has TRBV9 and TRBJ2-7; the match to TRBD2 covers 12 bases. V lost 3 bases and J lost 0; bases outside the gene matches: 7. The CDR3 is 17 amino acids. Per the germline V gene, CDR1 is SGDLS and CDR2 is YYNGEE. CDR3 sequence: CASSARRLAGASYEQYF. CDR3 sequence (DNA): TGTGCCAGCAGCGCCAGACGACTAGCGGGGGCCTCCTACGAGCAGTACTTC.

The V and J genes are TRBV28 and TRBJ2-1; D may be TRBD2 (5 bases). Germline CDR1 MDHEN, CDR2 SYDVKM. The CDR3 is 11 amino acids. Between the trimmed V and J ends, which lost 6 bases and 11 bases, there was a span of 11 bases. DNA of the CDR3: TGTGCCAGCAGCCAACGACTAAAGCAGTTCTTC. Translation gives CASSQRLKQFF.

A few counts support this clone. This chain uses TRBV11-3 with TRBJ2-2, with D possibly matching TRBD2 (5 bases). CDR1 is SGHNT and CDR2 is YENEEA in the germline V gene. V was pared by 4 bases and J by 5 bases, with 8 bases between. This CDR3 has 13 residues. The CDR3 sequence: CASSSTRTGELFF. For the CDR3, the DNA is TGTGCCAGCAGCTCCACTAGGACCGGGGAGCTGTTTTTT.